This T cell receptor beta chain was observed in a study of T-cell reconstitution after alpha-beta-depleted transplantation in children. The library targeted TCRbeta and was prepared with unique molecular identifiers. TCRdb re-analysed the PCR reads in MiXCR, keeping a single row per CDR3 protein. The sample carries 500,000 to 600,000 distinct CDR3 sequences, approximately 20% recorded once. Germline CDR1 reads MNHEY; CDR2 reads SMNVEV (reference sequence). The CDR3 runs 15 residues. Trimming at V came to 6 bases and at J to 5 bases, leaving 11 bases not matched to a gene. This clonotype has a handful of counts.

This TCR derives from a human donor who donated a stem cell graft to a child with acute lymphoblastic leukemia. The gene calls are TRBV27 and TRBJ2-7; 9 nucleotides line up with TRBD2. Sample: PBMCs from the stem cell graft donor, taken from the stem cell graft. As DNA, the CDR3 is TGTGCCAGCAGCCTTATTGTTAGCGGGAGACACGAGCAGTACTTC. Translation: CASSLIVSGRHEQYF.